Below are 14 T cell receptor beta chains sequenced from a single sample in a study of blood T cell repertoires in COVID-19. Assay used: immunoSEQ multiplex PCR; TCRdb lists only in-frame clones, some missing. In the table there are roughly 65,000 clones, over 80% of which are singletons. The sequencing input was peripheral blood. Receptors were obtained from a human donor in a cohort sampled during active COVID-19.

This chain joins TRBV6-4 and TRBJ2-4; 7 positions match TRBD1. The CDR3 covers 21 residues. Germline V gene data show CDR1 as MRHNA and CDR2 as SNTAGT. Trimming removed 6 bases from V and 1 base from J; junction bases left unmatched: 24. The CDR3, as DNA: TGTGCCAGCAGGGACCGGGGCTCGGGACAGCAGTTCTCAGGCGCCAAAAACATTCAGTACTTC. It codes for CASRDRGSGQQFSGAKNIQYF.

The rearrangement uses TRBV4-2 and TRBJ2-7, with 7 positions matching TRBD2. Trimming removed 0 bases from V and 0 bases from J; junction bases left unmatched: 8. CDR1 and CDR2 (germline): LGHNA, YNFKEQ. The length of the CDR3 is 17 residues. This chain's CDR3 is CASSQERGGARSYEQYF. The CDR3 DNA follows: TGTGCCAGCAGCCAAGAACGGGGAGGGGCCCGCTCCTACGAGCAGTACTTC.

This rearrangement joins TRBV6-5 to TRBJ1-1; 9 positions agree with TRBD1. V lost 8 bases, J lost 4 bases, and 2 bases stayed unmatched. CDR1 and CDR2 (germline): MNHEY, SVGAGI. The CDR3 contains 12 residues. CDR3 loop: CASRQGVTEAFF. The CDR3 coding sequence is TGTGCCAGCCGACAGGGGGTCACTGAAGCTTTCTTT.

The chain employs TRBV2 and TRBJ2-3; 7 positions agree with TRBD2. Looked up from germline, CDR1 is SNHLY and CDR2 is FYNNEI. V lost 5 bases to trimming and J lost 5 bases; unmatched junction nucleotides: 4. CDR3 length: 13 amino acids. CDR3 region: CASSRTRRDTQYF. The DNA for the CDR3 is TGTGCCAGCAGTCGGACTAGAAGAGATACGCAGTATTTT.

The chain is built from TRBV7-3 and TRBJ2-7; the match to TRBD1 covers 9 bases. Per the germline V gene, CDR1 is SGHTA and CDR2 is FQGTGA. The V segment lost 2 bases and the J segment 6 bases; nucleotides outside the gene matches: 2. This CDR3 is built from 13 residues. The CDR3: CASSLGQGREQYF. CDR3 coding DNA: TGTGCCAGCAGCTTAGGACAGGGGCGCGAGCAGTACTTC.

This chain joins TRBV11-2 and TRBJ2-7, with 7 bases that match TRBD1. The CDR3 loop spans 14 amino acids. V shed 5 bases, J shed 3 bases, and the junction held 7 bases outside the gene matches. The germline V gene has CDR1 SGHAT and CDR2 FQNNGV. The CDR3 here is CASSLTGVRYEQYF. The CDR3 DNA sequence: TGTGCCAGCAGCCTTACAGGGGTTCGCTACGAGCAGTACTTC.

V is TRBV6-5 and J is TRBJ2-5; 7 nucleotides line up with TRBD1. The CDR3 is made up of 14 amino acids. Germline CDR1 is MNHEY and CDR2 is SVGAGI. Trimming took 6 bases from V and 1 from J; bases not matched to a gene: 5. The CDR3 region is CASREGALQETQYF. For the CDR3, the DNA is TGTGCCAGCAGAGAGGGGGCCCTCCAAGAGACCCAGTACTTC.

The V gene is TRBV11-2, the J gene TRBJ2-6; tentatively, D is TRBD1 (6 bases). The V gene lost 3 bases and the J gene lost 0 bases, with 12 bases spanning the gap. There are 17 residues in the CDR3. Germline V gene sequence: CDR1 SGHAT, CDR2 FQNNGV. CDR3 sequence reads: CASSLGTGNSGANVLTF. DNA for the CDR3: TGTGCCAGCAGCTTGGGAACAGGGAACTCTGGGGCCAACGTCCTGACTTTC.

The gene calls are TRBV19 and TRBJ1-1; no clear D gene. This CDR3 region has 14 residues. The V gene lost 9 bases and the J gene lost 3 bases, with 17 bases spanning the gap. Germline CDR1 is LNHDA and CDR2 is SQIVND (reference sequence). This chain's CDR3 is CASQVLFQHTEAFF. The CDR3 nucleotides are TGTGCCAGCCAGGTCCTATTCCAGCACACTGAAGCTTTCTTT.

This chain links TRBV4-2 with TRBJ1-1; D remains unclear. Germline values: CDR1 LGHNA, CDR2 YNFKEQ. The CDR3 is 16 amino acids. V lost 4 bases, J lost 4 bases, and 19 bases lay in between. DNA for the CDR3: TGTGCCAGCAGCCCCACCCCCGGGGTCGAGAGCACTGAAGCTTTCTTT. Protein: CASSPTPGVESTEAFF.

The chain links TRBV15 to TRBJ1-2, with 7 positions matching TRBD1. Germline V CDR1 and CDR2: LNHNV, YYDKDF (reference sequence). The CDR3 sequence is 14 residues long. With V trimmed by 5 bases and J by 3 bases, 6 bases remained unmatched. DNA for the CDR3: TGTGCCACCAGCGTCGACAGGGTGGACTATGGCTACACCTTC. Translation gives CATSVDRVDYGYTF.

This chain joins TRBV9 and TRBJ2-1; D is unclear. Trimming shortened V by 4 bases and J by 3 bases, and 17 bases separated the two germline ends. The CDR3 contains 16 residues. Germline V gene lookup returns CDR1 SGDLS and CDR2 YYNGEE. The CDR3 nucleotides read TGTGCCAGCAGCCCCCCCCCAGACTTGATCTACAATGAGCAGTTCTTC. It specifies CASSPPPDLIYNEQFF.

This clone came up a few times. This chain joins TRBV18 and TRBJ1-1; tentative D call: TRBD1 (6 bases). Germline V lookup: CDR1 KGHSH, CDR2 LQKENI. Trimming stripped 2 bases from V and 4 bases from J, with 17 bases between. The CDR3 contains 16 residues. The CDR3 DNA follows: TGTGCCAGCTCACCAGTCGGGGGCGCGGGGGGCACTGAAGCTTTCTTT. It yields the protein CASSPVGGAGGTEAFF.

V gene TRBV5-4 combines with J gene TRBJ2-7; TRBD1 matches at 8 bases. The junction had 5 bases not matched to a gene; V was cut back by 4 bases and J by 2 bases. The germline CDR1 and CDR2 sequences are SGHNT and YYREEE (reference sequence). The CDR3 has 14 amino acids. The CDR3 sequence: CASSKQGVAYEQYF. CDR3 coding DNA: TGTGCCAGCAGCAAACAGGGGGTTGCCTACGAGCAGTACTTC.